Included here is one TCR beta chain sequence, with context. The antigen is unknown. The data derive from a study of T cells in pancreatic ductal adenocarcinoma. Surgery without prior neoadjuvant therapy was the treatment of the selected pancreatic ductal adenocarcinoma patients. There are 16 residues in the CDR3. J was trimmed by 3 bases and V by 4 bases; bases with no gene match: 9. Germline-derived CDR1 and CDR2 are SGHVS and FQNEAQ. The repertoire was sequenced with immunoSEQ multiplex PCR; TCRdb's copy has only in-frame clones and lacks some. Of about 97,000 clones listed, 90% to 95% are singletons. General study results and limits: Enrichment of CD45RO+ effector over naive T cells in tumors may bias clonality.

The sequence derives from a human donor with pancreatic ductal adenocarcinoma. The gene calls are TRBV7-8 and TRBJ2-5; 9 bases align to TRBD1. Sequenced input: PBMCs. CDR3 sequence: CASSYQPGQGKETQYF. The CDR3 nucleotides read TGTGCCAGCAGCTATCAACCGGGACAGGGAAAAGAGACCCAGTACTTC.